This T cell receptor (beta chain) was identified in a study of vaccination and CD4 T cells after COVID-19. At the level of the study: Some control cultures received a CEFX pool, which served as the positive control. Others received an HIV-1 Nef pool or no peptide. The study, taken as a whole, reports: SARS-CoV-2-reactive clonotype medians increased from around 19 to 38, not significantly.

Cultured CD4+ T-cell DNA underwent Oncomine TCR Beta short-read sequencing. In this case, cultured CD4+ T cells provided the extracted genomic DNA. TCRdb passed the PCR reads through MiXCR, listing each CDR3 protein once. The table shows more than 20,000 distinct CDR3 sequences, with 50% occurring only once. Treatment described: approximately 9-day PBMC culture with coronavirus spike peptide pools or control peptides (ViraFEST assay). The germline gives CDR1 DFQATT, CDR2 SNEGSKA (reference sequence). CDR3 length equals 15 residues. V dropped 3 bases and J dropped 3 bases, with 15 bases sitting between them. Concerning this clonotype: Its target is unknown.

This chain uses TRBV20-1 with TRBJ1-5; possibly TRBD1 for D (5 bases). The sequenced sample was CD4+ T cells from blood, cultured in vitro, obtained before SARS-CoV-2 vaccination. This clonotype originated in a human donor who received a COVID-19 vaccine. The CDR3 protein is CSASGGNEDNQPQHF. The CDR3 DNA is TGCAGTGCTAGTGGGGGAAATGAAGACAATCAGCCCCAGCATTTT.